Sequencing of this TCR beta chain was carried out in a study of cytomegalovirus exposure and HLA in healthy donors. Study-wide context: The roughly 670 first-cohort repertoires shared a platform with the 110 or so validation repertoires, as reported in a later analysis.

The method was immunoSEQ multiplex PCR; TCRdb's version includes in-frame clones alone and lacks a portion of them. This sample has some 170,000 clones, with roughly nine tenths found just once. Turning to this clone: Its target is not known.

The germline V gene has CDR1 MNHEY and CDR2 SMNVEV (reference sequence). CDR3 length equals 18 residues. The trim removed 5 bases at V and 1 base at J, leaving 11 bases unmatched. The study, taken as a whole, reports: Cytomegalovirus status was reportedly diagnosed by the classifier with high sensitivity and specificity.

The sequence was collected from a man aged 18 to 30 in good health and CMV-seropositive. Sequencing was carried out using PBMCs. V and J are TRBV27 and TRBJ2-2, with 9 positions matching TRBD2. The CDR3 region has the DNA TGTGCCAGCAGTATGCGGACTAGCGCCCTAAAGAACACCGGGGAGCTGTTTTTT. Encoded protein: CASSMRTSALKNTGELFF.